A single sample gave rise to the 10 T cell receptor beta chains below, sequenced in a study of blood T cell repertoires in COVID-19. The repertoire was sequenced with immunoSEQ multiplex PCR; TCRdb's copy has only in-frame clones and lacks some. The sample shows about 180,000 clones, roughly 80% of them seen only once. Sample: peripheral blood. The receptors come from an older woman with COVID-19, enrolled during active disease.

J is TRBJ2-3 and V is TRBV28; 8 nucleotides align to TRBD1. The length of the CDR3 is 16 residues. The V segment lost 4 bases and the J segment 5 bases; nucleotides outside the gene matches: 11. CDR1 and CDR2 (germline): MDHEN, SYDVKM. For the CDR3, the DNA is TGTGCCAGCAGTTACCCCCCACAGGGGGTTCTAGATACGCAGTATTTT. Translating gives CASSYPPQGVLDTQYF.

The chain has TRBV30 and TRBJ1-2; 7 bases are a match to TRBD1. The CDR3 contains 15 residues. The germline V gene has CDR1 GTSNPN and CDR2 SVGIG (reference sequence). V was clipped by 5 bases and J by 7 bases; unmatched bases: 16. For the CDR3, the DNA is TGTGCCTGGTGCCAACGACAGGGTCTTATGTCTGGCTACACCTTC. Translating gives CAWCQRQGLMSGYTF.

Written as DNA, the CDR3 is TGTGCCAGCAGTCGCGGGTTCGACGAGCAGTACTTC. Amino acids: CASSRGFDEQYF. This chain uses TRBV6-5 with TRBJ2-7, with a tentative D call TRBD2 (5 bases). Germline-derived CDR1 and CDR2 are MNHEY and SVGAGI. V lost 5 bases and J 5 bases, leaving 10 bases between the germline ends. CDR3 length: 12 amino acids.

The V and J genes are TRBV5-1 and TRBJ2-1; no clear D gene. V dropped 2 bases and J dropped 5 bases, with 8 bases sitting between them. Germline CDR1 and CDR2: SGHRS and YFSETQ. The CDR3 has 13 residues. This CDR3 reads CASSFDGDNEQFF. In nucleotides, the CDR3 is TGCGCCAGCAGCTTCGACGGAGACAATGAGCAGTTCTTC. Using reference TRBV5-1 and TRBJ2-1 for the parts outside the CDR3, the full variable domain is KAGVTQTPRYLIKTRGQQVTLSCSPISGHRSVSWYQQTPGQGLQFLFEYFSETQRNKGNFPGRFSGRQFSNSRSEMNVSTLELGDSALYLCASSFDGDNEQFFGPGTRLTVL.

The genes are TRBV18 and TRBJ2-3, with 9 positions matching TRBD1. CDR3 length equals 19 residues. V lost 2 bases to trimming and J lost 4 bases; unmatched junction nucleotides: 16. Germline V CDR1 and CDR2: KGHSH, LQKENI. The CDR3 nucleotides are TGTGCCAGCTCACCATTTGGGACAGGGATCGGGCGAAGGGCAGATACGCAGTATTTT. Its translation is CASSPFGTGIGRRADTQYF. The variable domain in full, completed from reference TRBV18 and TRBJ2-3, reads NAGVMQNPRHLVRRRGQEARLRCSPMKGHSHVYWYRQLPEEGLKFMVYLQKENIIDESGMPKERFSAEFPKEGPSILRIQQVVRGDSAAYFCASSPFGTGIGRRADTQYFGPGTRLTVL.

V usage is TRBV27 and J usage is TRBJ2-1, with D perhaps matching TRBD1 (6 bases). Germline V lookup: CDR1 MNHEY, CDR2 SMNVEV (reference sequence). With 6 bases removed from V and 0 bases from J, the gap between germline ends came to 12 bases. The CDR3 is 15 amino acids. In DNA form, the CDR3 reads TGTGCCAGCAGCATAACAGGGTTCTCCTACAATGAGCAGTTCTTC. Translating it yields CASSITGFSYNEQFF.

V is TRBV7-9 and J is TRBJ2-7; tentative D call: TRBD2 (6 bases). The CDR3 runs 15 residues. Germline V gene data show CDR1 as SEHNR and CDR2 as FQNEAQ (reference sequence). The V gene lost 2 bases and the J gene lost 1 base, with 12 bases spanning the gap. In DNA, the CDR3 is TGTGCCAGCAGCTTATTCGTGGCGGGATCCTACGAGCAGTACTTC. Its protein is CASSLFVAGSYEQYF. Variable domain in full (rest from reference TRBV7-9 and TRBJ2-7): DTGVSQNPRHKITKRGQNVTFRCDPISEHNRLYWYRQTLGQGPEFLTYFQNEAQLEKSRLLSDRFSAERPKGSFSTLEIQRTEQGDSAMYLCASSLFVAGSYEQYFGPGTRLTVT.

The rearrangement joins TRBV24-1 to TRBJ2-4; 11 bases fit TRBD2. The CDR3 consists of 18 residues. In germline, CDR1 is KGHDR, CDR2 SFDVKD. The V and J ends lost 4 bases and 3 bases, in that order; junction bases with no gene match: 10. The CDR3 DNA is TGTGCCACCAGTGAGTCCCACCTAGCGGGAGGATACAAAAACATTCAGTACTTC. Amino acids: CATSESHLAGGYKNIQYF.

This rearrangement joins TRBV5-1 to TRBJ2-3, with 11 nucleotides matching TRBD2. V dropped 3 bases and J dropped 6; count of bases not matched to a gene: 9. This CDR3 is 16 amino acids long. The germline gives CDR1 SGHRS, CDR2 YFSETQ. The CDR3 DNA sequence: TGCGCCAGCAGCTCGACCGGGACTAGCGGACGGGATACGCAGTATTTT. It encodes CASSSTGTSGRDTQYF.

The chain is built from TRBV5-1 and TRBJ2-7; maybe TRBD2 (5 bases). Trimming took off 0 bases at V and 1 base at J, with 11 bases between the two ends. Per the germline V gene, CDR1 is SGHRS and CDR2 is YFSETQ. There are 15 residues in the CDR3. The CDR3: CASSLEGSGSYEQYF. The CDR3 nucleotides read TGCGCCAGCAGCTTGGAGGGCTCGGGATCCTACGAGCAGTACTTC.